These T cell receptor beta chains were read from a single sample in a study of siplizumab effects on memory and regulatory T cells. TCRdb's copy holds only in-frame clones and misses some; the assay was immunoSEQ multiplex PCR. The repertoire consists of 70,000 to 95,000 clones, with 90% to 95% occurring once and the leading ten covering about 6.7%. The specimen sequenced was CD8+ T cells sorted from blood. Receptor source: a human donor in good health. The CDR3 runs from the conserved cysteine through the conserved F or W. The listing skips clone size in some rows; elsewhere it reads once, few, many or a size class.

V	size	length	J	CDR3
TRBV6-5	NA	13	TRBJ1-2	CASSYSITYGYTF
TRBV21-1	few	16	TRBJ1-5	CASSKAYTGKDQPQHF
TRBV7-7	NA	16	TRBJ2-1	CASSLGSSGGYNEQFF
TRBV7-9	NA	15	TRBJ2-5	CASRPGTGAGETQYF
TRBV29-1	NA	13	TRBJ2-1	CSVPLTIRNEQFF
TRBV7-3	NA	13	TRBJ2-7	CASSQDNTYEQYF
TRBV11-2	NA	14	TRBJ1-2	CASSVGTPRRPPTF
TRBV29-1	NA	11	TRBJ2-7	CSGGTAYEQYF
TRBV11-3	NA	17	TRBJ2-1	CASTPPFRTSAYNEQFF
TRBV5-6	NA	15	TRBJ2-5	CASRGSRGALETQYF
TRBV11-1	large	15	TRBJ1-2	CASSLASASSYGYTF
TRBV12-5	once	17	TRBJ2-1	CASGLPGTLATYNEQFF
TRBV19	NA	14	TRBJ1-1	CASSIWNSRTEAFF
TRBV12-5	NA	13	TRBJ1-1	CASGFYGTGLAFF
TRBV9	NA	15	TRBJ1-1	CASSMNRFPNTEAFF
TRBV9	NA	17	TRBJ2-3	CASSPGTSGSITDTQYF
TRBV7-9	once	11	TRBJ1-4	CASSMTEKLFF
TRBV5-6	NA	12	TRBJ1-1	CASSLVYTEAFF